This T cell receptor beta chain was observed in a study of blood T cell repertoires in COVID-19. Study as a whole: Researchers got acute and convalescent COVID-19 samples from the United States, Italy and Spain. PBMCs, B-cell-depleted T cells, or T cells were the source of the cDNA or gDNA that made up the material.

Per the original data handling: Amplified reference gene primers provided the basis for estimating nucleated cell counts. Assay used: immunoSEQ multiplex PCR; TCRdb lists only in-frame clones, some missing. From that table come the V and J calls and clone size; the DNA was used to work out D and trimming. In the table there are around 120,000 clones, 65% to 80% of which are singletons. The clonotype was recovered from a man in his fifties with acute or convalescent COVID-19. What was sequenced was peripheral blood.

CDR3 region: CASRTSLAGAYNEQFF. In nucleotides, the CDR3 is TGTGCCAGCAGGACTAGTCTAGCGGGGGCCTACAATGAGCAGTTCTTC. The V and J genes are TRBV6-6 and TRBJ2-1, with 10 nucleotides matching TRBD2. The germline V gene has CDR1 MNHNY and CDR2 SVGAGI (reference sequence). V lost 6 bases, J lost 2 bases, and 7 bases stayed unmatched. The CDR3 sequence is 16 residues long.